One sample yielded the 26 T cell receptor beta chains listed below, sequenced in a study of blood T cells in healthy people across ages. For the second PCR, which ran for about 7 to 12 cycles, a sample-barcoded 5' primer and a J-beta primer mix were used. TCRdb fed the 5' RACE reads into MiXCR, producing one record per CDR3 protein. The data contain over 600,000 distinct CDR3 sequences, about 42% of them seen just once; the ten biggest clones take up 15% to 20%. Sequencing was carried out using blood. These receptors were collected from a man older than 75 in good health.

This clonotype was observed at least ten times. This rearrangement joins TRBV5-1 to TRBJ2-7; D is possibly TRBD2 (6 bases). CDR1 is SGHRS, CDR2 YFSETQ, per germline. Trimming left V 1 base short and J 6 bases short, with 11 bases between. The CDR3 runs 13 residues. CDR3 DNA: TGCGCCAGCAGCTTGTCCCGGGGAGGCGAGCAGTACTTC. Encoded protein: CASSLSRGGEQYF.

In this sample, this clonotype turned up many times. The chain employs TRBV11-1 and TRBJ2-3; 7 positions match TRBD2. CDR1 and CDR2 (germline): SGHAT, FQDESV (reference sequence). J was trimmed by 3 bases and V by 1 base; bases with no gene match: 4. This CDR3 comprises 15 residues. The CDR3 DNA reads as TGTGCCAGCAGCTTAGTGCGGGAGCCGACAGATACGCAGTATTTT. This gives the protein CASSLVREPTDTQYF.

The sample holds many counts of this clonotype. The CDR3 protein is CASSPERARFDEQFF. CDR3 nucleotides: TGTGCCAGCAGCCCCGAGAGGGCGCGGTTCGATGAGCAGTTCTTC. The rearrangement uses TRBV7-3 and TRBJ2-1; D is perhaps TRBD2 (5 bases). Trimming shortened V by 5 bases and J by 8 bases, and 19 bases separated the two germline ends. CDR1 and CDR2 from the germline V gene are SGHTA and FQGTGA. This CDR3 is built from 15 residues.

In the case of this clonotype: This may stem from a read error, because a much larger clone lies one nucleotide away. The chain links TRBV28 to TRBJ2-5; D remains ambiguous. Trimming left V 10 bases short and J 11 bases short, with 17 bases between. The germline V gene encodes CDR1 MDHEN and CDR2 SYDVKM. This CDR3 comprises 11 residues. CDR3 sequence: CATRAFNEQYF. CDR3 sequence (DNA): TGTGCCACACGGGCTTTCAATGAGCAGTACTTC. Full variable domain (remainder filled in from reference TRBV28 and TRBJ2-5): DVKVTQSSRYLVKRTGEKVFLECVQDMDHENMFWYRQDPGLGLRLIYFSYDVKMKEKGDIPEGYSVSREKKERFSLILESASTNQTSMYLCATRAFNEQYFGPGTRLLVL.

In the case of this clonotype: One base away lies a much larger clone, so this may be a sequencing read error. V is TRBV9 and J is TRBJ2-5; 7 nucleotides agree with TRBD1. CDR1 is SGDLS and CDR2 is YYNGEE in the germline V gene. The CDR3 extends over 13 amino acids. Written as DNA, the CDR3 is TGTGCCAGCCGGGACAGTAACGAAGAGACCCGGTACTTC. This sequence encodes CASRDSNEETRYF.

The chain employs TRBV29-1 and TRBJ2-1, with D possibly TRBD1 on 6 matching bases. Germline-derived CDR1 and CDR2 are SQVTM and ANQGSEA. CDR3 length: 15 residues. V was pared by 5 bases and J by 3 bases, with 17 bases between. The CDR3 DNA reads as TGCAGCGTTCCTCAACAGGGATTCTACTACAATGAGCAGTTCTTC. The encoded protein is CSVPQQGFYYNEQFF.

This clonotype showed up just a few times. V gene TRBV5-1 combines with J gene TRBJ2-1; no definite D call. CDR3 length equals 15 residues. Germline CDR1 SGHRS, CDR2 YFSETQ. Trimming removed 0 bases from V and 1 base from J, with 8 bases in between. CDR3 protein: CASSLVGRSYNEQFF. The CDR3 nucleotides are TGCGCCAGCAGCTTGGTTGGTAGATCCTACAATGAGCAGTTCTTC.

CDR3 DNA: TGTGCCAGCAGCTTACCGAATTCACCCCTCCACTTT. This encodes CASSLPNSPLHF. This sequence joins TRBV7-2 and TRBJ1-6; D call uncertain. From germline, CDR1 is SGHTA and CDR2 FQGNSA. The CDR3 covers 12 residues. Trimming pared 2 bases from V and 7 bases from J, leaving 3 bases between.

The rearrangement joins TRBV12-3 or TRBV12-4 to TRBJ1-2; possible D gene TRBD1, 6 bases. V was cut by 3 bases and J by 7 bases, with 21 bases left in between. The CDR3 sequence is 16 residues long. The CDR3 nucleotides read TGTGCCAGCAGTTTGGGGGGCCAGAGTCTCCGTTCTGGCTACACCTTC. Protein: CASSLGGQSLRSGYTF.

The V and J genes are TRBV29-1 and TRBJ1-4; perhaps TRBD1 as D (6 bases). The V gene's germline CDR1 is SQVTM and CDR2 ANQGSEA. Deletions cut 7 bases from V and 5 bases from J, with 14 bases between. The CDR3 covers 13 residues. CDR3 DNA sequence: TGCAGCGGGACAGCCGGGACGAATGAAAAACTGTTTTTT. It specifies CSGTAGTNEKLFF.

This clonotype came up a few times. The chain uses TRBV5-1 and TRBJ2-7, with 11 bases lining up with TRBD2. After removal of 3 bases from V and 5 bases from J, the junction contained 10 bases not matched to a gene. The CDR3 loop spans 16 amino acids. Germline values: CDR1 SGHRS, CDR2 YFSETQ. CDR3 bases: TGCGCCAGCAGCTGGACTCCTAGCGGGAGGAAGAACGAGCAGTACTTC. This codes for CASSWTPSGRKNEQYF. Together with reference TRBV5-1 and TRBJ2-7, the CDR3 gives the full variable domain: KAGVTQTPRYLIKTRGQQVTLSCSPISGHRSVSWYQQTPGQGLQFLFEYFSETQRNKGNFPGRFSGRQFSNSRSEMNVSTLELGDSALYLCASSWTPSGRKNEQYFGPGTRLTVT.

This chain joins TRBV20-1 and TRBJ2-5, with 7 bases lining up with TRBD2. Trimming cost V 0 bases and J 5 bases; bases outside gene matches: 3. This CDR3 has 13 amino acids. The germline CDR1 and CDR2 sequences are DFQATT and SNEGSKA (reference sequence). CDR3 in amino acids: CSARESGMETQYF. For the CDR3, the DNA is TGCAGTGCTAGAGAGAGCGGGATGGAGACCCAGTACTTC.

The table lists this clonotype with a few counts. The rearrangement joins TRBV11-2 to TRBJ2-1; D is uncertain. Germline CDR1 SGHAT, CDR2 FQNNGV. The germline V and J ends were trimmed by 8 bases and 3 bases, with 20 bases remaining between them. The CDR3 has 16 residues. The CDR3 reads CASFRFINTGYNEQFF. The CDR3 DNA reads TGTGCCAGCTTCAGATTTATTAATACTGGCTACAATGAGCAGTTCTTC.

This CDR3 is CSAAQLAGLTYNEQFF. The CDR3 nucleotides read TGCAGTGCGGCGCAACTAGCGGGTTTGACCTACAATGAGCAGTTCTTC. The genes are TRBV20-1 and TRBJ2-1; 9 bases fit TRBD2. J lost 2 bases, V lost 6 bases, and 11 bases had no gene match. The CDR3 is 16 residues long. Germline V gives CDR1 DFQATT, CDR2 SNEGSKA (reference sequence).

This clonotype has ten or more counts. The chain has TRBV12-3 or TRBV12-4 and TRBJ2-1; 9 bases map to TRBD1. The CDR3 contains 14 residues. V was clipped by 5 bases and J by 6 bases; unmatched bases: 5. CDR3 coding DNA: TGTGCCAGCAGTCAGGACAGGGGTGGCAATGAGCAGTTCTTC. Translating gives CASSQDRGGNEQFF.

The J gene is TRBJ1-1, the V gene TRBV5-1, with D perhaps TRBD1 (6 bases). This CDR3 is 15 amino acids long. The V gene lost 4 bases and the J gene lost 5 bases, with 18 bases spanning the gap. Germline CDR1 is SGHRS and CDR2 is YFSETQ. CDR3 protein: CASSPAGTPKTEAFF. In DNA form, the CDR3 reads TGCGCCAGCAGCCCGGCCGGGACACCCAAGACTGAAGCTTTCTTT.

The chain carries TRBV20-1 and TRBJ1-2, with 7 nucleotides matching TRBD1. CDR3 size: 15 residues. The V segment lost 0 bases and the J segment 0 bases; nucleotides outside the gene matches: 4. Per germline, CDR1 DFQATT and CDR2 SNEGSKA (reference sequence). In nucleotides, the CDR3 is TGCAGTGCTAGAGATTCAGGGGGGTCTAACTATGGCTACACCTTC. Translating it yields CSARDSGGSNYGYTF.

The chain employs TRBV2 and TRBJ1-6; D ambiguous. This CDR3 contains 15 residues. In germline, CDR1 is SNHLY, CDR2 FYNNEI. Trimming cost V 1 base and J 7 bases, with 11 bases left between them. The CDR3 region is CASSEDRVENSPLHF. CDR3 bases: TGTGCCAGCAGTGAAGACCGGGTGGAAAATTCACCCCTCCACTTT.

This clonotype was seen only a few times. The rearrangement joins TRBV7-2 to TRBJ2-7; 8 bases are shared with TRBD2. Germline values: CDR1 SGHTA, CDR2 FQGNSA. The CDR3 loop spans 14 amino acids. With V trimmed by 5 bases and J by 4 bases, 7 bases remained unmatched. This CDR3 reads CASSPGRASYEQYF. DNA for the CDR3: TGTGCCAGCAGCCCCGGGAGGGCCTCGTACGAGCAGTACTTC.

This clonotype occurred once. This chain links TRBV20-1 with TRBJ2-3; no clear D. V lost 6 bases to trimming and J lost 4 bases, with 11 bases between them. The CDR3 covers 12 residues. The germline gives CDR1 DFQATT, CDR2 SNEGSKA (reference sequence). Here the CDR3 reads CSAQKEADTQYF. The CDR3 nucleotides read TGCAGTGCGCAGAAAGAAGCAGATACGCAGTATTTT.

A remark on this clonotype: A read error may account for a junction end that differs from germline. The chain's CDR3 is CASNQGTGWVTEQFF. The CDR3 bases are TGTGCCAGCAACCAAGGAACAGGGTGGGTGACCGAGCAGTTCTTC. The rearrangement uses TRBV14 and TRBJ2-1, with D maybe TRBD1 (6 bases). In germline, CDR1 is SGHDN, CDR2 FVKESK. CDR3 length equals 15 residues.

The chain recombines TRBV6-1 with TRBJ2-4, with 10 bases matching TRBD1. Trimming took 4 bases from V and 7 from J; bases not matched to a gene: 4. The CDR3 runs to 14 residues. Germline V CDR1 and CDR2: MNHNS, SASEGT. CDR3 amino acids: CASSAGQGGNIQYF. In nucleotides, the CDR3 is TGTGCCAGCAGTGCTGGACAGGGGGGGAACATTCAGTACTTC.

This chain connects TRBV15 to TRBJ1-2; D remains ambiguous. Trimming pared 1 base from V and 2 bases from J, leaving 11 bases between. The CDR3 consists of 15 residues. Germline CDR1 and CDR2: LNHNV and YYDKDF (reference sequence). In DNA form, the CDR3 reads TGTGCCACCAGCAGAGGCGGGGTTAGGAACTATGGCTACACCTTC. Translated: CATSRGGVRNYGYTF.

This clonotype was detected a few times. V gene TRBV29-1 combines with J gene TRBJ1-1; 7 nucleotides align to TRBD1. V trimming: 0 bases; J trimming: 3 bases; junction bases outside the gene matches: 4. Germline V gives CDR1 SQVTM, CDR2 ANQGSEA. This CDR3 region has 14 residues. The CDR3 DNA reads TGCAGCGTTGAAGAAACAGGGGATTACACTGAAGCTTTCTTT. Its protein is CSVEETGDYTEAFF.

The chain links TRBV20-1 to TRBJ2-5; D is uncertain. The V and J ends lost 4 bases and 2 bases respectively, with 8 bases between them. Germline CDR1 is DFQATT and CDR2 is SNEGSKA (reference sequence). This CDR3 is 12 amino acids long. This CDR3 is CSATASQETQYF. CDR3 nucleotide sequence: TGCAGTGCTACTGCGTCTCAAGAGACCCAGTACTTC.

V usage is TRBV10-3 and J usage is TRBJ1-3; D gene ambiguous. V gave up 4 bases and J gave up 0 bases, with 16 bases separating them. The germline V gene encodes CDR1 ENHRY and CDR2 SYGVKD. The CDR3 extends over 17 amino acids. Here the CDR3 reads CAISASTGQSSGNTIYF. As DNA, the CDR3 is TGTGCCATCAGTGCCTCGACCGGCCAGAGCTCTGGAAACACCATATATTTT.